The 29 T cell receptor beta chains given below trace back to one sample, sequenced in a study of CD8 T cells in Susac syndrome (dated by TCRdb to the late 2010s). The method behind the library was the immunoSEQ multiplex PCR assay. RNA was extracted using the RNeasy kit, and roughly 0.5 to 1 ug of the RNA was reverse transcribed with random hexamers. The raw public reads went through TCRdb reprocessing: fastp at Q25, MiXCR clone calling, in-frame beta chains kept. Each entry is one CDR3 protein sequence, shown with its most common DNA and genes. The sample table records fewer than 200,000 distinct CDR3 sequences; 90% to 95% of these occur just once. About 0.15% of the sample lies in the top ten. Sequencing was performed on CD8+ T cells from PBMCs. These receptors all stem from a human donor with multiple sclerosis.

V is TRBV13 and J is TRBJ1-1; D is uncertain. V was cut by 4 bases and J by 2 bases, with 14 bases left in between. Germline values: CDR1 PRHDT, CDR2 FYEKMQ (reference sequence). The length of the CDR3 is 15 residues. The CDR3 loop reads CASSSIRASNTEAFF. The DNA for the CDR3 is TGTGCCAGCAGCTCCATTAGGGCGAGTAACACTGAAGCTTTCTTT.

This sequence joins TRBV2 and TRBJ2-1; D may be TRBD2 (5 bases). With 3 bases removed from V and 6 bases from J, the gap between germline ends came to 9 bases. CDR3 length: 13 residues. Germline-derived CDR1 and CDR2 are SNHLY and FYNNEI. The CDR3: CASSDTRGNEQFF. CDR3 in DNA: TGTGCCAGCAGTGACACTAGAGGCAATGAGCAGTTCTTC.

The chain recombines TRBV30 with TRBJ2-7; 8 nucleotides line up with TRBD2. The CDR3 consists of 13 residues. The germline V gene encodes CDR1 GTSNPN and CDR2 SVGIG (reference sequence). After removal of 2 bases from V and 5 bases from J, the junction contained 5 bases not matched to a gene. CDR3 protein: CAWSFNSGNEQYF. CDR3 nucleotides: TGTGCCTGGAGTTTTAATAGCGGGAACGAGCAGTACTTC.

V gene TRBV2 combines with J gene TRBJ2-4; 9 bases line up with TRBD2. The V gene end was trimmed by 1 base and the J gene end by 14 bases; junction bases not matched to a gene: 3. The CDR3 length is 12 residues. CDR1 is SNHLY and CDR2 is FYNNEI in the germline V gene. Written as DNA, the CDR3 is TGTGCCAGCAGTGAAGGCCCTAGCGGGAAGTACTTC. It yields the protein CASSEGPSGKYF.

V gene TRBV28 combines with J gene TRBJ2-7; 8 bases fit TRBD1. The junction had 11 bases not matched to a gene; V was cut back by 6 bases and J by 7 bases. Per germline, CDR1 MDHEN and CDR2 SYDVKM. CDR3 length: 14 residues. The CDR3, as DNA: TGTGCCAGCAGCCCCTGGACAGGGCGTGATGAGCAGTACTTC. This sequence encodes CASSPWTGRDEQYF.

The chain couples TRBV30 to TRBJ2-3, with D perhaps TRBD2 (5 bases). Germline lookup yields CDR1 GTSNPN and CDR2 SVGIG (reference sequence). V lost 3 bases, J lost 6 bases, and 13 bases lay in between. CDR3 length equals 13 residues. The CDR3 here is CAWSRGFQDTQYF. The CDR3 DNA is TGTGCCTGGAGCCGGGGATTTCAGGATACGCAGTATTTT.

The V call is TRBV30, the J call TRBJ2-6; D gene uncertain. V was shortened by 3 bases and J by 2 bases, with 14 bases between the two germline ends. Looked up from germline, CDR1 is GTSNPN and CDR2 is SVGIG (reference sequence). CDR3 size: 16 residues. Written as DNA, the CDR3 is TGTGCCTGGAGGGGCAGCGACACCCCTGGGGCCAACGTCCTGACTTTC. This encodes CAWRGSDTPGANVLTF.

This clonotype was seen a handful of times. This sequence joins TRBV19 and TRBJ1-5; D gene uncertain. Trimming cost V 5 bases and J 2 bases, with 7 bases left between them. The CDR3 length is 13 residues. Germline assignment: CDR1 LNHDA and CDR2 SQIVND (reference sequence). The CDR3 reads CASSRVGNQPQHF. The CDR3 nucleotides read TGTGCCAGTAGTCGGGTGGGCAATCAGCCCCAGCATTTT.

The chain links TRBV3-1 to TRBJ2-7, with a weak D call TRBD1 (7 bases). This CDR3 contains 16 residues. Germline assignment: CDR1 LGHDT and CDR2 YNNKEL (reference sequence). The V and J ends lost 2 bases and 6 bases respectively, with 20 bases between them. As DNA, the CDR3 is TGTGCCAGCAGCCAACTTCCAGGGGGGAGTGAGGCCGAGCAGTACTTC. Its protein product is CASSQLPGGSEAEQYF.

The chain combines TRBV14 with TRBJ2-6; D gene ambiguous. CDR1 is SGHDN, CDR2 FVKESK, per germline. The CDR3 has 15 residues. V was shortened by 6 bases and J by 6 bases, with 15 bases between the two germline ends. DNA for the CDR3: TGTGCCAGCAGGCGAATGACGGATGAGGCCAACGTCCTGACTTTC. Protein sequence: CASRRMTDEANVLTF.

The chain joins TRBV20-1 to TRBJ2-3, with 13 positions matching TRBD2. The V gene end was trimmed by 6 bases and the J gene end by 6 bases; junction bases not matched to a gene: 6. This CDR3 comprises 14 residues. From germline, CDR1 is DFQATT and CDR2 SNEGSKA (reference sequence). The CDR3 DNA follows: TGCAGTGCAACTAGCGGGGGGGCCTGGGATACGCAGTATTTT. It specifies CSATSGGAWDTQYF.

The CDR3 DNA is TGTGCCAGCAGTTGTGAGGACATAGAAGAGACCCAGTACTTC. Its protein is CASSCEDIEETQYF. This chain links TRBV9 with TRBJ2-5; a weak D match, TRBD1 (5 bases). Trimming removed 5 bases at V and 3 bases at J, with 14 bases between. The CDR3 has 14 residues. Germline V gives CDR1 SGDLS, CDR2 YYNGEE. Combining the CDR3 with reference TRBV9 and TRBJ2-5 gives the whole variable domain DSGVTQTPKHLITATGQRVTLRCSPRSGDLSVYWYQQSLDQGLQFLIQYYNGEERAKGNILERFSAQQFPDLHSELNLSSLELGDSALYFCASSCEDIEETQYFGPGTRLLVL.

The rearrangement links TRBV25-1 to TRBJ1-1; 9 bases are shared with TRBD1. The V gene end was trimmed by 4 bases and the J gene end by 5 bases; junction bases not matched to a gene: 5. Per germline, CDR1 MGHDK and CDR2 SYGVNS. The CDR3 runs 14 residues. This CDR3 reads CASSADRGLTEAFF. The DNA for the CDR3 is TGTGCCAGCAGTGCTGACAGGGGGTTAACTGAAGCTTTCTTT.

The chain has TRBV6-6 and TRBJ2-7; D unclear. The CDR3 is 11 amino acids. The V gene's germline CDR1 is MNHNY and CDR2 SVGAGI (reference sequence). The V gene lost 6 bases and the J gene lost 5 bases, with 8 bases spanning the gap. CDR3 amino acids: CASRSWDEQYF. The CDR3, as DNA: TGTGCCAGCAGATCCTGGGACGAGCAGTACTTC.

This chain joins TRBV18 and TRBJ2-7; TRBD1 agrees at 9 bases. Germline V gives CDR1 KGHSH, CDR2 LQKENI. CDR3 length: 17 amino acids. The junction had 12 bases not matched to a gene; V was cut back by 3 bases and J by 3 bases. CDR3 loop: CASSPRDRVRPYYEQYF. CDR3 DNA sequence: TGTGCCAGCTCACCCCGGGACAGGGTGAGGCCCTACTACGAGCAGTACTTC.

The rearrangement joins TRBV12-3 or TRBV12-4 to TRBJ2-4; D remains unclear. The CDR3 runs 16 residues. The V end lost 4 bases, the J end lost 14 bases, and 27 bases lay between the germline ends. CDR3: CASSSPLQPMGRFKYF. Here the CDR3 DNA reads TGTGCCAGCAGTTCCCCGCTTCAGCCGATGGGTCGCTTTAAGTACTTC.

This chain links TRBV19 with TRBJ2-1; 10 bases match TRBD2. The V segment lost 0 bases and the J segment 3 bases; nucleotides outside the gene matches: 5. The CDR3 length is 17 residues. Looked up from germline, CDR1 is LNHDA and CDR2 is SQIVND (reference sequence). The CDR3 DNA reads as TGTGCCAGTAGTATAGATGTAGCGGGAGGATTCTACAATGAGCAGTTCTTC. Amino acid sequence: CASSIDVAGGFYNEQFF. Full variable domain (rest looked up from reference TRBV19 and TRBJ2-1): DGGITQSPKYLFRKEGQNVTLSCEQNLNHDAMYWYRQDPGQGLRLIYYSQIVNDFQKGDIAEGYSVSREKKESFPLTVTSAQKNPTAFYLCASSIDVAGGFYNEQFFGPGTRLTVL.

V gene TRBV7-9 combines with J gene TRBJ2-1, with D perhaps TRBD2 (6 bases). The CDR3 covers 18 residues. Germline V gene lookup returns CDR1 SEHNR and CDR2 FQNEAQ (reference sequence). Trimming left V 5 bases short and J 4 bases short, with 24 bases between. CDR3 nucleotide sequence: TGTGCCAGCAGCGCGAACGATCCGGGACTTGCGGGGTACAATGAGCAGTTCTTC. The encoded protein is CASSANDPGLAGYNEQFF.

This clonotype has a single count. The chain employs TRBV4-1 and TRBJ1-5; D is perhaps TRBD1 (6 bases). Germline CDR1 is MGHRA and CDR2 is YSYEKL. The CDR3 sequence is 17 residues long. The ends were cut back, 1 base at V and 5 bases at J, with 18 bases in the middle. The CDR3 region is CASSQVGQGRLYQPQHF. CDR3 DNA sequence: TGCGCCAGCAGCCAAGTTGGTCAGGGGCGGCTTTATCAGCCCCAGCATTTT.

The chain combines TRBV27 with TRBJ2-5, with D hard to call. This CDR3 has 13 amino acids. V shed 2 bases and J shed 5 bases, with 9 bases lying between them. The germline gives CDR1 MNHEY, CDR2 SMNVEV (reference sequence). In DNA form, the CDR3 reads TGTGCCAGCAGTTTAATCCCTTTGGAGACCCAGTACTTC. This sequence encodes CASSLIPLETQYF.

The CDR3 loop reads CATAVAGGPYEQYF. Here the CDR3 DNA reads TGTGCCACGGCGGTAGCGGGAGGGCCCTACGAGCAGTACTTC. This chain joins TRBV27 and TRBJ2-7; 11 nucleotides match TRBD2. V lost 10 bases and J lost 2; bases outside the gene matches: 7. Germline V gene lookup returns CDR1 MNHEY and CDR2 SMNVEV (reference sequence). The CDR3 consists of 14 residues.

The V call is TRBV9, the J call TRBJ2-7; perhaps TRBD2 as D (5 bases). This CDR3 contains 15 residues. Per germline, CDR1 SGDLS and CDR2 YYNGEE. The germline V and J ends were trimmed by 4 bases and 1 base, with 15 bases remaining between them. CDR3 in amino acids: CASSSETGLSYEQYF. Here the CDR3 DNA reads TGTGCCAGCAGCAGCGAGACTGGACTGTCCTACGAGCAGTACTTC.

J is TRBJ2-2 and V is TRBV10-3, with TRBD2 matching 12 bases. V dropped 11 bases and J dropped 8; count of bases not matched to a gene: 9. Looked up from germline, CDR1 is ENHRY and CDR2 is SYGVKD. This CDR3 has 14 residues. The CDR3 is CASASGGAGGELFF. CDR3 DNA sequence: TGTGCCTCCGCTAGCGGGGGGGCCGGTGGGGAGCTGTTTTTT.

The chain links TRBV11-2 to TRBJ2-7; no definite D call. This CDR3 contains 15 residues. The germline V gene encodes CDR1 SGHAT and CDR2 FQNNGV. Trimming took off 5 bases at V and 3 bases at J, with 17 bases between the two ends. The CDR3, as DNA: TGTGCCAGCAGCCACCCCGGGCAGGCGTTCTACGAGCAGTACTTC. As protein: CASSHPGQAFYEQYF.

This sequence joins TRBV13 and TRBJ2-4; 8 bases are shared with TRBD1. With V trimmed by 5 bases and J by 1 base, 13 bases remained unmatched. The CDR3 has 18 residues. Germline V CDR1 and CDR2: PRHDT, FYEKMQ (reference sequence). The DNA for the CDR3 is TGTGCCAGCAGCGCACTGAAAAATCAGGGGGCGGCCAAAAACATTCAGTACTTC. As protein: CASSALKNQGAAKNIQYF.

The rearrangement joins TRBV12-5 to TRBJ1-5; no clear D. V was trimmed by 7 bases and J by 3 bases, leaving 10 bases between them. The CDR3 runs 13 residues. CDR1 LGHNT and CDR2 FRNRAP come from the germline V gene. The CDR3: CASVSEANQPQHF. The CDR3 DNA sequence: TGTGCTAGTGTTTCGGAAGCCAATCAGCCCCAGCATTTT.

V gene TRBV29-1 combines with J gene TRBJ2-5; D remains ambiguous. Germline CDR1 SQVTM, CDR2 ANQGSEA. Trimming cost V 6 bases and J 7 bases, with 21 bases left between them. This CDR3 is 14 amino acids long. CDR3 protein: CSVPRTGLGWTQYF. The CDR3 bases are TGCAGCGTCCCACGGACCGGATTGGGGTGGACCCAGTACTTC.

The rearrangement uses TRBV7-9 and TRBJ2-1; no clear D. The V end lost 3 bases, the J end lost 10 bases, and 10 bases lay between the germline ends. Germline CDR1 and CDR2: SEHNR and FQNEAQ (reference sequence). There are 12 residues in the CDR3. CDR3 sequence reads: CASSFNSVEQFF. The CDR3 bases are TGTGCCAGCAGCTTCAACAGCGTGGAGCAGTTCTTC.

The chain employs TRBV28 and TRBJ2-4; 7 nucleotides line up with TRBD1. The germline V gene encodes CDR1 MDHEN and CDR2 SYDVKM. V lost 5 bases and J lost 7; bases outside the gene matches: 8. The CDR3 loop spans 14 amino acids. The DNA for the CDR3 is TGTGCCAGCAGTGCCCAAGGGGGCGAGAACATTCAGTACTTC. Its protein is CASSAQGGENIQYF.